The 2 T cell receptor beta chains reported below all come from one sample, sequenced in a study of a mutant IDH1 vaccine in newly diagnosed glioma. These receptors lack a known antigen. Time point given: week 35, safety follow-up. What each vaccine dose contained was 300 ug of mutant IDH1 20-mer peptide, accompanied by topical imiquimod. Only in-frame clones appear in the TCRdb table, and some are missing; sequencing was by immunoSEQ multiplex PCR. The sample gives tens of thousands of clones, approximately 81% of which show up once; about 4% is in the top ten. Here the sequenced sample was PBMCs, taken from a glioma patient whose treatment included an IDH1 peptide vaccine. Every receptor here comes from a man between 25 and 39 years old with glioma.

The chain combines TRBV6-5 with TRBJ2-1; D is unresolved. The CDR3 extends over 14 amino acids. Trimming pared 4 bases from V and 6 bases from J, leaving 13 bases between. Germline V CDR1 and CDR2: MNHEY, SVGAGI. This CDR3 is CASSSLSETNEQFF. CDR3 nucleotide sequence: TGTGCCAGCAGTTCACTTTCGGAGACCAATGAGCAGTTCTTC.

This clone was counted once. The chain uses TRBV30 and TRBJ1-5, with D tentatively TRBD1 (6 bases). Trimming shortened V by 2 bases and J by 6 bases, and 14 bases separated the two germline ends. Germline V gene sequence: CDR1 GTSNPN, CDR2 SVGIG (reference sequence). The CDR3 runs to 14 residues. In DNA, the CDR3 is TGTGCCTGGAGTCTGCACAGGGAGGGTCAGCCCCAGCATTTT. This encodes CAWSLHREGQPQHF.